This TCR beta chain was profiled in a study of shared clonotypes between healthy human individuals. The study, taken as a whole, reports: Naive subsets tended to show greater estimated richness than memory subsets.

Deep-level settings were used for running the assay. As originally analysed: Filtering differed, since immunoSEQ gave only junction sequences and no quality scores. TCRdb's copy holds only in-frame clones and misses some; the assay was immunoSEQ multiplex PCR. V and J calls and clone size come straight from that table; D and trimming were deduced from the DNA. The table includes about 800,000 clones, 96% detected once. Regarding this clone: The antigen is unknown.

V shed 6 bases and J shed 2 bases, with 17 bases lying between them. The CDR3 contains 16 residues. In germline, CDR1 is MDHEN, CDR2 SYDVKM. CD8 cells regarded as naive lacked CD45RO, were positively chosen for CCR7, and omitted terminally differentiated effector memory CD45RA+ cells. J is TRBJ2-1 and V is TRBV28; perhaps D is TRBD1 or TRBD2 (5 bases each). The sequence was collected from a young man in good health. The material sequenced was naive CD8+ T cells sorted from blood. The CDR3 sequence is CASRTSRDPPYNEQFF. DNA for the CDR3: TGTGCCAGCAGGACGAGCCGGGACCCTCCCTACAATGAGCAGTTCTTC.